The 5 T cell receptor beta chains given below trace back to one sample, sequenced in a study of siplizumab effects on memory and regulatory T cells. Assay used: immunoSEQ multiplex PCR; TCRdb lists only in-frame clones, some missing. The table includes roughly 100,000 clones, about 90% detected once. What was sequenced was non-Treg CD4+ T cells sorted from blood. The receptor set was obtained from a human donor in good health.

This clone was counted a few times. The chain employs TRBV5-1 and TRBJ2-7; 7 bases are shared with TRBD1. CDR3 length: 14 amino acids. The germline CDR1 and CDR2 sequences are SGHRS and YFSETQ. Unmatched junction bases numbered 9, after V lost 7 bases and J lost 2 bases. The CDR3 protein is CASRGNTGAYEQYF. CDR3 nucleotide sequence: TGCGCCAGCCGAGGAAACACAGGGGCCTACGAGCAGTACTTC.

The chain recombines TRBV19 with TRBJ2-5; 7 positions match TRBD2. The CDR3 has 13 amino acids. Germline CDR1 is LNHDA and CDR2 is SQIVND (reference sequence). J was trimmed by 5 bases and V by 5 bases; bases with no gene match: 5. The CDR3 sequence: CASSLGGTETQYF. In nucleotides, the CDR3 is TGTGCCAGTAGTCTCGGGGGGACGGAGACCCAGTACTTC.

This clone was seen a single time. V usage is TRBV11-1 and J usage is TRBJ2-1; D gene uncertain. Germline loops: CDR1 SGHAT, CDR2 FQDESV (reference sequence). This CDR3 is built from 13 residues. The V end was cut by 2 bases, the J end by 10 bases, with 12 bases between. DNA for the CDR3: TGTGCCAGCAGCTTATCTGTGCCCGGAGAGCAGTTCTTC. This translates into CASSLSVPGEQFF.

The rearrangement joins TRBV7-2 to TRBJ2-3; TRBD2 matches 8 bases. CDR3 length: 16 amino acids. V was pared by 8 bases and J by 1 base, with 11 bases of the junction left unmatched. Germline loops: CDR1 SGHTA, CDR2 FQGNSA. The CDR3 bases are TGTGCCAGCGCCCTATCGAGCGGGAGAGGCACAGATACGCAGTATTTT. Its protein product is CASALSSGRGTDTQYF.

Regarding this clone: The junction shows a germline mismatch at one end, possibly a read error. The sample has other DNA sequences that encode this CDR3 too. The V call is TRBV15, the J call TRBJ2-5; D may be TRBD1 (6 bases). Judging by the DNA end, TRBJ2-7 fits better; the J call may be wrong. Germline assignment: CDR1 LNHNV and CDR2 YYDKDF (reference sequence). This CDR3 has 14 amino acids. The CDR3 loop reads CATSRALDSYEQYF. The CDR3 coding sequence is TGTGCCACCAGTAGAGCCTTGGACAGTTACGAGCAGTACTTC.